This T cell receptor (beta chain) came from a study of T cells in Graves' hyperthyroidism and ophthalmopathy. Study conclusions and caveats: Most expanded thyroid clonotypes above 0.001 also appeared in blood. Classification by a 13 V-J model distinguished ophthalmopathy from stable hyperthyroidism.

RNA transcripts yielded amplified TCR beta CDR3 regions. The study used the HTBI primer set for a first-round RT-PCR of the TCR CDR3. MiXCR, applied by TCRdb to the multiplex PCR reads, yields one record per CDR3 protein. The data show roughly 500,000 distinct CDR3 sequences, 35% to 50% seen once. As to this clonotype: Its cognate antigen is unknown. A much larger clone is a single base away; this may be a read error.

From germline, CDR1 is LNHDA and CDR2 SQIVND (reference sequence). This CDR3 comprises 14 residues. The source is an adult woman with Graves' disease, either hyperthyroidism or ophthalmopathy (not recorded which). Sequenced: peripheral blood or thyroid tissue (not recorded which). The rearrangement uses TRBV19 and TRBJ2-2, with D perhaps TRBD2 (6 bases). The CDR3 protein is CVSKRVGGTGELFF. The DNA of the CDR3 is TGTGTCAGCAAAAGAGTGGGGGGCACCGGGGAGCTGTTTTTT.